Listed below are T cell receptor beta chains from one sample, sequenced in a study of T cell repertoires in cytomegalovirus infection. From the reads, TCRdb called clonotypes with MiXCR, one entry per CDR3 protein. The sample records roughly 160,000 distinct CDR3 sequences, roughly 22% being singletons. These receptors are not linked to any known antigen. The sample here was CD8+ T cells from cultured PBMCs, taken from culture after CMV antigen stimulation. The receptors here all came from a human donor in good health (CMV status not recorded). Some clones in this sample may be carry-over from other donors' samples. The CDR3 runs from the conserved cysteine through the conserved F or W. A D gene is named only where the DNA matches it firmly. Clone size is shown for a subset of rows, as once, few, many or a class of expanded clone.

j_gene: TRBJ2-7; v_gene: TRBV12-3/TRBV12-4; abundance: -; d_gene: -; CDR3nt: TGTGCCAGCAGTGCCCCAAGCCCTTACGAGCAGTACTTC; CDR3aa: CASSAPSPYEQYF
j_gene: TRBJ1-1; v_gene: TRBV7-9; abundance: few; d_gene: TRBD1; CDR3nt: TGTGCCAGCAGCTTAGTGGGCAGGGGGCCGAACACTGAAGCTTTCTTT; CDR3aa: CASSLVGRGPNTEAFF
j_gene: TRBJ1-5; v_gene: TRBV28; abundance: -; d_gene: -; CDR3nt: TGTGCCAGCAGTTTAGATCAGCCCCAGCATTTT; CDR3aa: CASSLDQPQHF
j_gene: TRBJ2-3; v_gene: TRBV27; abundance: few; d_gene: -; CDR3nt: TGTGCCAGCAGTTCCCCCCTAGGTGCAGATACGCAGTATTTT; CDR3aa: CASSSPLGADTQYF
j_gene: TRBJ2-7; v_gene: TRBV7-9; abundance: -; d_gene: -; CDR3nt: TGTGCCAGCAGCTGGGATATAGTCTACGAGCAGTACTTC; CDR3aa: CASSWDIVYEQYF
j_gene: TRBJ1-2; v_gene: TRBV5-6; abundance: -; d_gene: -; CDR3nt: TGTGCCAGCAGCTGGGAAAAGGACACCGGCTATGGCTACACCTTC; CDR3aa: CASSWEKDTGYGYTF
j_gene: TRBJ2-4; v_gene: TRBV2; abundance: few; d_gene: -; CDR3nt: TGTGCCAGCAGTACGGTGGGGAAAAAGGGCTTAGCCAAAAACATTCAGTACTTC; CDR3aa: CASSTVGKKGLAKNIQYF
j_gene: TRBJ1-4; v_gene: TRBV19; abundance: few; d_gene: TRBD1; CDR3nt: TGTGCCAGTAGTCCGGACAGGAGGGATGAAAAACTGTTTTTT; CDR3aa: CASSPDRRDEKLFF
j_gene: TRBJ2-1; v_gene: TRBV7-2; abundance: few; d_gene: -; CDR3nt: TGTGCCAGCAGCTTACGTGGCGGGGACTACAATGAGCAGTTCTTC; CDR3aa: CASSLRGGDYNEQFF
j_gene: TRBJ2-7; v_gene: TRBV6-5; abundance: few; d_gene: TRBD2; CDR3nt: TGTGCCAGCAGTTCTTCACTAGCGGGGGGATACGAGCAGTACTTC; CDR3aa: CASSSSLAGGYEQYF
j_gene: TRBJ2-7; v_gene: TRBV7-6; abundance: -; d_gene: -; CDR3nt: TGTGCCAGCAGCTTATGGGGGGTACCCTACGAGCAGTACTTC; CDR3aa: CASSLWGVPYEQYF
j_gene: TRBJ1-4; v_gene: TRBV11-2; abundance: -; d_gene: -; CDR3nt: TGTGCCAGCAGCTTTGATTATGAAAAACTGTTTTTT; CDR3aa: CASSFDYEKLFF
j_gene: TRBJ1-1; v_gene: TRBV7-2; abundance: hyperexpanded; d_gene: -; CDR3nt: TGTGCCAGCAGCTTATTTGGGGCATCGAGCACTGAAGCTTTCTTT; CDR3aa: CASSLFGASSTEAFF
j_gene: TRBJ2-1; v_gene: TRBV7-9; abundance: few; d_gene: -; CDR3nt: TGTGCCAGCAGCTTAGAGGGGTTATACAATGAGCAGTTCTTC; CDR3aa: CASSLEGLYNEQFF
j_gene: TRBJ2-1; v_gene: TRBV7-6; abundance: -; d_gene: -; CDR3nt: TGTGCCAGCAGCTTAGTCCCGACAGAGGATTACAATGAGCAGTTCTTC; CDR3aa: CASSLVPTEDYNEQFF
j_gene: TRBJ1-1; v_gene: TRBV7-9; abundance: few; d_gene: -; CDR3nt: TGTGCCAGCAGCCCAGGGACGAGGGACGGTGAAGCTTTCTTT; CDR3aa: CASSPGTRDGEAFF
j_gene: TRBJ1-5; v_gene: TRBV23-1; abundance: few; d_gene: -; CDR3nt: TGCGCCAGCAGTCAATCCCAGGGGACTTTCAATCAGCCCCAGCATTTT; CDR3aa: CASSQSQGTFNQPQHF
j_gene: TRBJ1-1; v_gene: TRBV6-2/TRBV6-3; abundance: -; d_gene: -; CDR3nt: TGTGCCAGCAGTTACGACTCTTTGTTAGGGACTAAAACTGAAGCTTTCTTT; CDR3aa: CASSYDSLLGTKTEAFF
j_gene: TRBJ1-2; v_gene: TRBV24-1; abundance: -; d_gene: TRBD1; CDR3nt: TGTGCCACCGTTGACAGGGGAGAGTATGGCTACACCTTC; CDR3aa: CATVDRGEYGYTF
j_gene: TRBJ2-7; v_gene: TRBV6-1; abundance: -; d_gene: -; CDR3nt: TGTGCCAGCAGGGGAATAGGGAGGAGCGAGCAGTACTTC; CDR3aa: CASRGIGRSEQYF
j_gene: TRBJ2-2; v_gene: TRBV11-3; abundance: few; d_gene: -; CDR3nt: TGTGCCAGCAGCTTAGGAGGGGTAGAAAACGGGGAGCTGTTTTTT; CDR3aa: CASSLGGVENGELFF
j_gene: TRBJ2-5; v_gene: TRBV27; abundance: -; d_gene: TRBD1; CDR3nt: TGTGCCAGCAGTTCCTGGGACAGGGGGCTTGAGACCCAGTACTTC; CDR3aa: CASSSWDRGLETQYF
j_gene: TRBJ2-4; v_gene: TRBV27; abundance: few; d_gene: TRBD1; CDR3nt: TGTGCCACCATGGGGACAGAAAACATTCAGTACTTC; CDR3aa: CATMGTENIQYF
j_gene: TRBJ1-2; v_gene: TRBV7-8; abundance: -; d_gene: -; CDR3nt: TGTGCCAGCAGCCAGAGGGATGGGGGTAACGGCTACACCTTC; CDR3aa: CASSQRDGGNGYTF
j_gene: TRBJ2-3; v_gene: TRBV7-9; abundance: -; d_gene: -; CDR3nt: TGTGCCAGCAGCATGAGGAAGGGAAGCGTAGCCACAGATACGCAGTATTTT; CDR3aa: CASSMRKGSVATDTQYF
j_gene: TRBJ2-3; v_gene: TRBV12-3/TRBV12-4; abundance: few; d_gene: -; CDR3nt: TGTGCCAGCAGTTTGGGGCAAATGCAGTATTTT; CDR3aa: CASSLGQMQYF
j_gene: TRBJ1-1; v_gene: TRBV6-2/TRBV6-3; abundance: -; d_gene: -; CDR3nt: TGTGCCAGCAGTTATGCTACAGGGACGAACACTGAAGCTTTCTTT; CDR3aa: CASSYATGTNTEAFF
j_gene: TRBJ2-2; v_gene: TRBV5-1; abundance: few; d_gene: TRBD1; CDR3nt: TGCGCCAGCAGCCCGTGGGACAGGGTTAACACCGGGGAGCTGTTTTTT; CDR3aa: CASSPWDRVNTGELFF
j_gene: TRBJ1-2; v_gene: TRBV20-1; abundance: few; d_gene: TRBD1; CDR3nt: TGCAGTGCTAGAGATCGGGACAGTACTAACTATGGCTACACCTTC; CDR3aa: CSARDRDSTNYGYTF
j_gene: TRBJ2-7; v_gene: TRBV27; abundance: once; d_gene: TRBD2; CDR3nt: TGTGCCAGCAGTTTATCCCCTAGCGGCTACGAGCAGTACTTC; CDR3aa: CASSLSPSGYEQYF
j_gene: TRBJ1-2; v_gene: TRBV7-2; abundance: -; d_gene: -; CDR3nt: TGTGCCAGCAGCTTAGTTTCAGAGGGGAACTATGGCTACACCTTC; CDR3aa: CASSLVSEGNYGYTF
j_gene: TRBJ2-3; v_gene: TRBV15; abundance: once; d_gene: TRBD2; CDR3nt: TGTGCCACCAGCAGCACTAGCGGGGGTTTAGGAGATACGCAGTATTTT; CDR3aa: CATSSTSGGLGDTQYF
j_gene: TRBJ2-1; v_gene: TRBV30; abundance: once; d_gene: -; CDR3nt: TGTGCCTGGAGTGTAATCCAGCGTAGGTATGAGCAGTTCTTC; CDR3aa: CAWSVIQRRYEQFF
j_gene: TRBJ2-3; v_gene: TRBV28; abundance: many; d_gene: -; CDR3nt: TGTGCCAGCAGTCCCCGGACAGATACGCAGTATTTT; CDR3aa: CASSPRTDTQYF
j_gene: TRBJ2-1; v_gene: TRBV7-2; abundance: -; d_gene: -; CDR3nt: TGTGCCAGCAGCTTGGGTGCGAGCTCCTACAATGAGCAGTTCTTC; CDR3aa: CASSLGASSYNEQFF
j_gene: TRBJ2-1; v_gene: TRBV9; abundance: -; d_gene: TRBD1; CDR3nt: TGTGCCAGCAGCGTAGCCCCCCCCTGGGACAGGGGGGTTGTCAATGAGCAGTTCTTC; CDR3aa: CASSVAPPWDRGVVNEQFF
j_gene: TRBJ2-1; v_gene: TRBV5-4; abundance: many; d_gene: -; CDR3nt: TGTGCCAGCAGAATGGACAGCCACAATGAGCAGTTCTTC; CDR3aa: CASRMDSHNEQFF
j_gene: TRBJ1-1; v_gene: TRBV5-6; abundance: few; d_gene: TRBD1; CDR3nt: TGTGCCAGCAGCGTCGACAGGGAATGGAACACTGAAGCTTTCTTT; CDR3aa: CASSVDREWNTEAFF
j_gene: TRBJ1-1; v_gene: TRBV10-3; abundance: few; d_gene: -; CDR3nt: TGTGCCATCAGTGACCCAGATCTGAACACTGAAGCTTTCTTT; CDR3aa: CAISDPDLNTEAFF
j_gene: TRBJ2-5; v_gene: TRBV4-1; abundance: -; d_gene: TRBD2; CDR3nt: TGCGCCAGCAGCCGCATCGGTGGGGGGGATGGCCAAGAGACCCAGTACTTC; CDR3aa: CASSRIGGGDGQETQYF
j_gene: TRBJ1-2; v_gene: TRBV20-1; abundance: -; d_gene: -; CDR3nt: TGCAGTGCTAGTATCAGGGGCGCGGGCTACACCTTC; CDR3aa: CSASIRGAGYTF
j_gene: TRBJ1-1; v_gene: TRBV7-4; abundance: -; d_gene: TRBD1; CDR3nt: TGTGCCAGCAGCACAAACAGGGGGCCGGTTGAAGAGAACACTGAAGCTTTCTTT; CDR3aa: CASSTNRGPVEENTEAFF
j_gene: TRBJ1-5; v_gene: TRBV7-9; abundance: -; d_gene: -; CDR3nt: TGTGCCAGCAGCTTAGATGTCTCGAGTTGGGACTCAATGAGCCAGCCCCAGCATTTT; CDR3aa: CASSLDVSSWDSMSQPQHF
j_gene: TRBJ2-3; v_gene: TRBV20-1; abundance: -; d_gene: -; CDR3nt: TGCAGTGCTAGGTCTCTGGCAGGGGCAGATACGCAGTATTTT; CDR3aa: CSARSLAGADTQYF
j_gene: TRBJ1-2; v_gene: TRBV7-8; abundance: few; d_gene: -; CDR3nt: TGTGCCAGCAGCTTAGGGGCTGAGTACGGCTACACCTTC; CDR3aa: CASSLGAEYGYTF